This entry lists 6 T cell receptor beta chains sequenced from one sample in a study of T cells in Graves' hyperthyroidism and ophthalmopathy (dated by TCRdb to between 2017 and 2020). The library was produced with multiplex PCR. Reads for this sample came from an Illumina HiSeq 2000. The TCR beta CDR3 regions were amplified from RNA transcripts. The TCR CDR3 was subjected to a first round of RT-PCR using the HTBI primer set and the Qiagen OneStep RT-PCR kit. TCRdb itself trimmed the public reads at Q25 with fastp, ran MiXCR and retained productive beta chains. Each entry is one CDR3 protein sequence, shown with its most common DNA and genes. The sample includes about 200,000 distinct CDR3 sequences, with approximately 17% observed a single time. Of the sample, 50% falls within the top ten clones. Sample: blood. These receptors originate from a man aged 50-59 years with Graves' hyperthyroidism.

This sequence joins TRBV20-1 and TRBJ2-1; TRBD2 matches at 11 bases. Looked up from germline, CDR1 is DFQATT and CDR2 is SNEGSKA (reference sequence). V lost 2 bases, J lost 7 bases, and 7 bases stayed unmatched. The CDR3 is 15 amino acids. CDR3 sequence reads: CSARLLAGVRNEQFF. Here the CDR3 DNA reads TGCAGTGCTAGACTACTAGCGGGAGTGCGGAATGAGCAGTTCTTC.

The rearrangement uses TRBV7-8 and TRBJ2-5; TRBD2 agrees at 13 bases. J lost 5 bases, V lost 5 bases, and 8 bases had no gene match. Germline loops: CDR1 SGHVS, CDR2 FQNEAQ. The CDR3 is 16 amino acids. This chain's CDR3 is CASSQGLAGSDETQYF. The CDR3 nucleotides are TGTGCCAGCAGCCAGGGACTAGCGGGATCGGATGAGACCCAGTACTTC. Supplemented by reference TRBV7-8 and TRBJ2-5, the full variable domain reads GAGVSQSPRYKVAKRGQDVALRCDPISGHVSLFWYQQALGQGPEFLTYFQNEAQLDKSGLPSDRFFAERPEGSVSTLKIQRTQQEDSAVYLCASSQGLAGSDETQYFGPGTRLLVL.

This clonotype appeared many times. The V and J genes are TRBV11-3 and TRBJ2-5; D is ambiguous. There are 13 residues in the CDR3. With 3 bases removed from V and 4 bases from J, the gap between germline ends came to 9 bases. The V gene's germline CDR1 is SGHNT and CDR2 YENEEA. This CDR3 is CASSFWGRETQYF. The CDR3 nucleotides read TGTGCCAGCAGCTTTTGGGGTAGAGAGACCCAGTACTTC. Complete variable domain (other parts from reference TRBV11-3 and TRBJ2-5): EAGVVQSPRYKIIEKKQPVAFWCNPISGHNTLYWYLQNLGQGPELLIRYENEEAVDDSQLPKDRFSAERLKGVDSTLKIQPAELGDSAVYLCASSFWGRETQYFGPGTRLLVL.

This clonotype was seen ten or more times. The chain is built from TRBV2 and TRBJ1-2, with 9 bases matching TRBD1. The CDR3 spans 15 residues. The germline V gene has CDR1 SNHLY and CDR2 FYNNEI. The ends lost 4 bases at V and 6 bases at J; junction bases unmatched: 9. Written as DNA, the CDR3 is TGTGCCAGCAGTGCACCCGGGACAGGGACAAATGGCTACACCTTC. Translation: CASSAPGTGTNGYTF.

The chain joins TRBV5-4 to TRBJ2-2; the match to TRBD1 covers 9 bases. This CDR3 spans 15 amino acids. Germline values: CDR1 SGHNT, CDR2 YYREEE (reference sequence). V was pared by 4 bases and J by 4 bases, with 5 bases of the junction left unmatched. CDR3 protein: CASSHRDRVTGELFF. CDR3 nucleotide sequence: TGTGCCAGCAGCCACCGGGACAGGGTCACCGGGGAGCTGTTTTTT.

For this clonotype: A much larger clone is a single base away; this may be a read error. V and J are TRBV6-2 or TRBV6-3 and TRBJ1-1; maybe TRBD1 (5 bases). Germline V CDR1 and CDR2: MNHEY, SVGEGT. This CDR3 comprises 14 residues. CDR3 protein: CASSYYRGNTETFF. The CDR3, as DNA: TGTGCCAGCAGTTACTATCGGGGGAACACTGAAACTTTCTTT.